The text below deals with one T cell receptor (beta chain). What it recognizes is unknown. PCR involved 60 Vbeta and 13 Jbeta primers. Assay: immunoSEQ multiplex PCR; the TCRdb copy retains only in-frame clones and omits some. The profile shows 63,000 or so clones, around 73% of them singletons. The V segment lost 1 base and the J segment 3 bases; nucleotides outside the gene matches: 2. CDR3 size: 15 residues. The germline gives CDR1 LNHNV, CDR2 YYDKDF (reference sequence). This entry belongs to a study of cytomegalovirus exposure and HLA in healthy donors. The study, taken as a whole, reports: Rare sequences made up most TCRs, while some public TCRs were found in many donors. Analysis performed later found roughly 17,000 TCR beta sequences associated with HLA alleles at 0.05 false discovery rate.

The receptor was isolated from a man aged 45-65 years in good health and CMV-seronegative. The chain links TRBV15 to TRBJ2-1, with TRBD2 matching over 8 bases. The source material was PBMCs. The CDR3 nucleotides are TGTGCCACCAGCAGAGCGGGGGGGGGCTACAATGAGCAGTTCTTC. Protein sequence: CATSRAGGGYNEQFF.